This is a list of T cell receptor beta chains from one sample in a study of Ad26.COV2.S vaccination and SARS-CoV-2 variants. Assay used: immunoSEQ multiplex PCR; TCRdb lists only in-frame clones, some missing. The data contain around 380,000 clones, 75% to 90% of them singletons. The sequencing used peripheral blood, collected in a trial of Ad26.COV2.S vaccine versus placebo. These TCRs come from a person between 18 and 59 years old who received the Ad26.COV2.S COVID-19 vaccine or a placebo. The CDR3 runs from the conserved cysteine through the conserved F or W. A D gene is named only where the DNA matches it firmly. The size field is filled for only some rows; it gives once, few, many or a size class.

>.|TRBV7-2|TRBJ1-2|TRBD1
CASSLVSTGGTRRDGYTF
TGTGCCAGCAGCTTAGTATCGACAGGGGGCACCCGTCGAGATGGCTACACCTTC
>.|TRBV4-1|TRBJ1-4|TRBD1
CASSKWTGREKLFF
TGCGCCAGCAGCAAATGGACAGGCCGTGAAAAACTGTTTTTT
>.|TRBV30|TRBJ2-5|.
CAWTPRGDPGQETQYF
TGTGCCTGGACCCCTAGGGGGGACCCAGGCCAAGAGACCCAGTACTTC
>.|TRBV5-1|TRBJ2-7|TRBD1
CASSPETGIPYEQYF
TGCGCCAGCAGCCCGGAGACAGGGATACCCTACGAGCAGTACTTC
>.|TRBV7-9|TRBJ2-3|TRBD2
CASSYSGGPADTQYF
TGTGCCAGCAGCTATAGCGGGGGGCCGGCAGATACGCAGTATTTT
>.|TRBV5-5|TRBJ2-7|.
CASSFGAYEQYF
TGTGCCAGCAGCTTTGGAGCCTACGAGCAGTACTTC
>.|TRBV18|TRBJ1-1|.
CASSPGRNTEAFF
TGTGCCAGCTCACCGGGACGGAACACTGAAGCTTTCTTT
>.|TRBV6-5|TRBJ1-2|.
CASNSGDGYTF
TGTGCCAGCAATTCAGGGGATGGCTACACCTTC
>.|TRBV18|TRBJ1-1|.
CASSSGEGTEAFF
TGTGCCAGCTCCTCGGGAGAAGGCACTGAAGCTTTCTTT
>.|TRBV6-6|TRBJ1-6|TRBD1
CASSRTNGTGNSPLHF
TGTGCCAGCAGTCGAACCAACGGGACAGGTAATTCACCCCTCCACTTT
>.|TRBV11-2|TRBJ1-2|.
CASSLNPARVGNYGYTF
TGTGCCAGCAGCCTTAACCCCGCGCGAGTGGGGAACTATGGCTACACCTTC
>.|TRBV10-1|TRBJ1-2|.
CASSEGGATGYGYTF
TGCGCCAGCAGTGAAGGGGGGGCCACGGGCTATGGCTACACCTTC
>.|TRBV5-1|TRBJ2-7|.
CASSLDRDHEQYF
TGCGCCAGCAGCTTGGATAGGGACCACGAGCAGTACTTC
>.|TRBV30|TRBJ2-2|.
CAWSMIRGFNTGELFF
TGTGCCTGGAGTATGATTAGGGGGTTCAACACCGGGGAGCTGTTTTTT
>.|TRBV5-1|TRBJ2-7|TRBD2
CASSLGLAHEQYF
TGCGCCAGCAGCCTCGGACTAGCCCACGAGCAGTACTTC
>.|TRBV25-1|TRBJ1-4|TRBD1
CASSEIRGQTYEKLFF
TGTGCCAGCAGTGAAATTAGGGGACAGACTTATGAAAAACTGTTTTTT
>.|TRBV9|TRBJ2-1|TRBD2
CASSVLLRGSGGYNEQFF
TGTGCCAGCAGCGTCCTCCTCCGGGGTAGCGGGGGATACAATGAGCAGTTCTTC
>.|TRBV5-3|TRBJ1-5|.
CARSLEAGQPQHF
TGTGCCAGAAGCTTGGAAGCCGGTCAGCCCCAGCATTTT
>many|TRBV11-1|TRBJ2-7|.
CASGRVYEQYF
TGTGCCAGCGGCAGGGTCTACGAGCAGTACTTC
>.|TRBV7-9|TRBJ2-5|TRBD1
CASSLYRLGQGKETQYF
TGTGCCAGCAGCTTGTATAGGTTGGGACAGGGGAAAGAGACCCAGTACTTC
>.|TRBV11-3|TRBJ2-1|.
CASSPTRYNEQFF
TGTGCCAGCAGCCCCACCCGTTACAATGAGCAGTTCTTC
>.|TRBV4-1|TRBJ1-3|.
CASSQGSGNTIYF
TGCGCCAGCAGCCAAGGTTCTGGAAACACCATATATTTT
>.|TRBV19|TRBJ1-1|TRBD1
CASTNRDSGTEAFF
TGTGCCAGTACTAACCGGGACAGTGGCACTGAAGCTTTCTTT
>.|TRBV25-1|TRBJ2-7|.
CASSEDLSFYSYEQYF
TGTGCCAGCAGTGAAGATCTGTCCTTCTACTCCTACGAGCAGTACTTC